A single sample is the source of the 13 T cell receptor beta chains below, sequenced in a study of patients and donors after allogeneic stem cell transplantation. TCRdb called the RT-PCR reads again in MiXCR, with one record for every CDR3 protein. Among under 200,000 distinct CDR3 sequences listed, around 28% were seen once. Sequences were obtained from blood, either unsorted or a sorted T cell fraction (not recorded which). These receptors came from a human donor who was either an allogeneic HSCT recipient or a stem cell or donor lymphocyte infusion donor (not recorded which). It is not recorded whose cells these are; they may come from a transplant donor.

This clonotype was observed at least ten times. The CDR3 DNA is TGTGCCAGCAGTCGGGACAGCTTGAACACTGAAGCTTTCTTT. This sequence encodes CASSRDSLNTEAFF. The rearrangement links TRBV6-5 to TRBJ1-1; 7 bases align to TRBD1. Germline assignment: CDR1 MNHEY and CDR2 SVGAGI. CDR3 size: 14 residues. The V gene end was trimmed by 5 bases and the J gene end by 0 bases; junction bases not matched to a gene: 3.

The chain has TRBV9 and TRBJ2-7; D call uncertain. This CDR3 has 15 amino acids. Between the trimmed V and J ends, which lost 2 bases and 3 bases, there was a span of 15 bases. In germline, CDR1 is SGDLS, CDR2 YYNGEE. This CDR3 reads CASSVSFPGNYEQYF. CDR3 DNA: TGTGCCAGCAGCGTTAGCTTCCCCGGTAACTACGAGCAGTACTTC. The full variable domain, its missing parts supplied by reference TRBV9 and TRBJ2-7, is DSGVTQTPKHLITATGQRVTLRCSPRSGDLSVYWYQQSLDQGLQFLIQYYNGEERAKGNILERFSAQQFPDLHSELNLSSLELGDSALYFCASSVSFPGNYEQYFGPGTRLTVT.

In its sample, this clonotype was seen many times. The CDR3 bases are TGCGCCAGCAGCTTGGCAGGGGCCGGTCAGCCCCAGCATTTT. Translating it yields CASSLAGAGQPQHF. The chain is built from TRBV5-1 and TRBJ1-5; D is possibly TRBD1 (6 bases). The CDR3 length is 14 residues. The germline V gene encodes CDR1 SGHRS and CDR2 YFSETQ. V gave up 0 bases and J gave up 6 bases, with 10 bases separating them.

The table lists this clonotype with a few counts. V and J are TRBV12-3 or TRBV12-4 and TRBJ2-1; 8 bases fit TRBD1. The CDR3 consists of 17 residues. The ends lost 5 bases at V and 4 bases at J; junction bases unmatched: 13. This chain's CDR3 is CASSRRGTGQDYNEQFF. CDR3 nucleotide sequence: TGTGCCAGCAGTAGGAGGGGGACGGGACAGGATTACAATGAGCAGTTCTTC.

V gene TRBV29-1 combines with J gene TRBJ1-2; D not resolved. Germline V lookup: CDR1 SQVTM, CDR2 ANQGSEA. The ends were cut back, 7 bases at V and 8 bases at J, with 17 bases in the middle. The CDR3 spans 12 residues. The CDR3 bases are TGCAGCGCCGGGAGTCCTTCCGAAGGCTACACCTTC. It translates to CSAGSPSEGYTF.

The chain uses TRBV5-1 and TRBJ2-1; 9 bases fit TRBD2. V trimming: 0 bases; J trimming: 8 bases; junction bases outside the gene matches: 6. The CDR3 is 15 residues long. CDR1 is SGHRS, CDR2 YFSETQ, per germline. The CDR3 protein is CASSLGLVAGDEQFF. The CDR3 coding sequence is TGCGCCAGCAGCTTGGGGCTGGTAGCGGGAGATGAGCAGTTCTTC.

V gene TRBV12-3 or TRBV12-4 combines with J gene TRBJ2-2, with D hard to call. Trimming shortened V by 6 bases and J by 3 bases, and 17 bases separated the two germline ends. The CDR3 length is 16 residues. CDR3 sequence (DNA): TGTGCCAGCAGGAGGCCCGGGCAGGCTTACACCGGGGAGCTGTTTTTT. Protein product: CASRRPGQAYTGELFF.

This clonotype appeared many times. The rearrangement links TRBV29-1 to TRBJ1-1; 7 bases agree with TRBD1. There are 13 residues in the CDR3. Looked up from germline, CDR1 is SQVTM and CDR2 is ANQGSEA. The V segment lost 2 bases and the J segment 3 bases; nucleotides outside the gene matches: 3. CDR3 DNA: TGCAGCGTTGAAACAGGGGTCGACACTGAAGCTTTCTTT. It is translated as CSVETGVDTEAFF.

The table lists this clonotype with a few counts. V gene TRBV11-2 combines with J gene TRBJ1-1; the D is unclear. There are 14 residues in the CDR3. Germline CDR1 is SGHAT and CDR2 is FQNNGV. V was shortened by 5 bases and J by 5 bases, with 15 bases between the two germline ends. The CDR3 nucleotides read TGTGCCAGCAGCCCTAGGCGGGGATGGACTGAAGCTTTCTTT. Encoded protein: CASSPRRGWTEAFF.

In its sample, this clonotype was seen many times. The gene calls are TRBV29-1 and TRBJ1-5, with a weak D call TRBD1 (6 bases). Germline CDR1 is SQVTM and CDR2 is ANQGSEA. This CDR3 is 13 amino acids long. V was clipped by 2 bases and J by 7 bases, with 12 bases between them. CDR3 sequence: CSVERGIGQPQHF. CDR3 coding DNA: TGCAGCGTTGAAAGGGGGATCGGGCAGCCCCAGCATTTT.

The chain recombines TRBV20-1 with TRBJ1-3; D uncertain. Trimming took off 3 bases at V and 4 bases at J, with 13 bases between the two ends. CDR1 is DFQATT, CDR2 SNEGSKA, per germline (reference sequence). The CDR3 runs to 14 residues. Written as DNA, the CDR3 is TGCAGTGCTAGGGACGGAGGGAAGGGAAACACCATATATTTT. Residues: CSARDGGKGNTIYF.

This clonotype turned up a few times. The V and J genes are TRBV12-3 or TRBV12-4 and TRBJ2-2; TRBD2 agrees at 8 bases. With V trimmed by 8 bases and J by 0 bases, 11 bases remained unmatched. The length of the CDR3 is 17 residues. The CDR3 nucleotides are TGTGCCAGCTCACCGGGACTAGGAATTTCGAACACCGGGGAGCTGTTTTTT. This sequence encodes CASSPGLGISNTGELFF.

The rearrangement joins TRBV12-5 to TRBJ1-1; D remains unclear. The length of the CDR3 is 15 residues. V dropped 3 bases and J dropped 3 bases, with 14 bases sitting between them. Germline V gene lookup returns CDR1 LGHNT and CDR2 FRNRAP. CDR3 in amino acids: CASGFTHTLYTEAFF. Written as DNA, the CDR3 is TGTGCTAGTGGTTTTACTCACACCCTTTACACTGAAGCTTTCTTT.